These 17 T cell receptor beta chains originate from one sample sequenced in a study of cytomegalovirus exposure and HLA in healthy donors. Primers included in the PCR were 60 Vbeta and 13 Jbeta primers. Repertoires were generated with immunoSEQ multiplex PCR, while TCRdb's copy carries only in-frame clones and drops some. The data show 150,000 to 200,000 clones, approximately 80% seen once. The sequenced sample consisted of PBMCs. The receptors were sampled from a woman aged 40-49 years in good health and CMV-seronegative.

This clone has a single count. CDR3 region: CASSSGQGDGQPQHF. The CDR3 nucleotides read TGTGCCAGCAGTTCCGGACAGGGCGATGGTCAGCCCCAGCATTTT. The chain is built from TRBV6-5 and TRBJ1-5; the match to TRBD1 covers 8 bases. CDR1 is MNHEY and CDR2 is SVGAGI in the germline V gene. This CDR3 contains 15 residues. Trimming took 4 bases from V and 6 from J; bases not matched to a gene: 8.

This clone was seen more than once but under ten times. The V and J genes are TRBV9 and TRBJ2-7; the D is unclear. Germline CDR1 is SGDLS and CDR2 is YYNGEE. V gave up 0 bases and J gave up 1 base, with 5 bases separating them. The CDR3 consists of 13 residues. The chain's CDR3 is CASSVDQSYEQYF. The CDR3, as DNA: TGTGCCAGCAGCGTAGACCAGTCCTACGAGCAGTACTTC.

This clone was seen once. The V and J genes are TRBV7-6 and TRBJ2-3; 8 bases are a match to TRBD2. Germline trimming cut 1 base from V and 4 bases from J; bases unmatched to any gene: 7. CDR1 and CDR2 from the germline V gene are SGHVS and FNYEAQ. The CDR3 contains 16 residues. This CDR3 reads CASSLGGLVLPDTQYF. CDR3 bases: TGTGCCAGCAGCTTAGGGGGACTAGTCCTTCCAGATACGCAGTATTTT.

The chain links TRBV28 to TRBJ2-3, with 8 bases aligning to TRBD2. Germline CDR1 is MDHEN and CDR2 is SYDVKM. V lost 5 bases to trimming and J lost 8 bases; unmatched junction nucleotides: 12. The CDR3 runs 15 residues. The CDR3 reads CASSGSAGVRGTQYF. The CDR3 nucleotides are TGTGCCAGCAGTGGGTCAGCGGGGGTGAGGGGTACGCAGTATTTT.

The table lists this clone with a count of one. The rearrangement uses TRBV15 and TRBJ1-1, with D tentatively TRBD1 (5 bases). The CDR3 has 14 amino acids. V lost 0 bases to trimming and J lost 6 bases, with 11 bases between them. In germline, CDR1 is LNHNV, CDR2 YYDKDF (reference sequence). CDR3 residues: CATSRDFATAEAFF. CDR3 in DNA: TGTGCCACCAGCAGAGATTTTGCGACAGCTGAAGCTTTCTTT.

CDR3 sequence: CASSFGQDTNTIYF. CDR3 nucleotides: TGTGCCAGCAGTTTTGGACAGGATACAAACACCATATATTTT. This rearrangement joins TRBV7-9 to TRBJ1-3; 7 positions agree with TRBD1. V lost 6 bases, J lost 6 bases, and 8 bases stayed unmatched. CDR1 and CDR2 from the germline V gene are SEHNR and FQNEAQ (reference sequence). The CDR3 is 14 residues long.

V and J are TRBV28 and TRBJ2-1; the match to TRBD2 covers 12 bases. The V gene's germline CDR1 is MDHEN and CDR2 SYDVKM. The V segment lost 5 bases and the J segment 7 bases; nucleotides outside the gene matches: 3. CDR3 length: 14 residues. In DNA form, the CDR3 reads TGTGCCAGCAGTCCAGGGACTAGCGGGAATGAGCAGTTCTTC. Translating it yields CASSPGTSGNEQFF.

The J gene is TRBJ1-5, the V gene TRBV7-6; TRBD1 might be the D (5 bases). The CDR3 has 12 amino acids. The V end was cut by 6 bases, the J end by 8 bases, with 11 bases between. Germline V gives CDR1 SGHVS, CDR2 FNYEAQ. This CDR3 is CASRRRGKPQHF. For the CDR3, the DNA is TGTGCCAGCAGGCGAAGGGGAAAGCCCCAGCATTTT. The full variable domain, rest sourced from reference TRBV7-6 and TRBJ1-5, is GAGVSQSPRYKVTKRGQDVALRCDPISGHVSLYWYRQALGQGPEFLTYFNYEAQQDKSGLPNDRFSAERPEGSISTLTIQRTEQRDSAMYRCASRRRGKPQHFGDGTRLSIL.

This clone came up once. This chain connects TRBV7-3 to TRBJ2-3, with D possibly matching TRBD2 (6 bases). Looked up from germline, CDR1 is SGHTA and CDR2 is FQGTGA. The CDR3 has 15 amino acids. The V gene lost 5 bases and the J gene lost 1 base, with 13 bases spanning the gap. CDR3 nucleotide sequence: TGTGCCAGCAGCGTCAATCCGGGGGGCACAGATACGCAGTATTTT. Encoded protein: CASSVNPGGTDTQYF.

This clone was seen only a few times. The chain links TRBV7-9 to TRBJ1-5, with D perhaps matching TRBD1 (5 bases). V dropped 5 bases and J dropped 9 bases, with 11 bases sitting between them. The length of the CDR3 is 12 residues. Germline V CDR1 and CDR2: SEHNR, FQNEAQ (reference sequence). The DNA of the CDR3 is TGTGCCAGCAGCCCGGCGGGGGGGCCCCAGCATTTT. Translation: CASSPAGGPQHF.

This chain uses TRBV7-6 with TRBJ2-1; weak D call: TRBD1 (6 bases). Germline assignment: CDR1 SGHVS and CDR2 FNYEAQ. Deletions cut 1 base from V and 4 bases from J, with 11 bases between. This CDR3 spans 15 amino acids. Written as DNA, the CDR3 is TGTGCCAGCAGCTTAGACAGGGCGTTTTACAATGAGCAGTTCTTC. Protein sequence: CASSLDRAFYNEQFF.

The V gene is TRBV6-6, the J gene TRBJ2-5, with a possible D match to TRBD1 (5 bases). The CDR3 runs to 14 residues. The germline CDR1 and CDR2 sequences are MNHNY and SVGAGI (reference sequence). The V end lost 7 bases, the J end lost 9 bases, and 21 bases lay between the germline ends. Written as DNA, the CDR3 is TGTGCCAGCACTCTAGGGGTTTTAGTATTAGCCCAGTACTTC. This gives the protein CASTLGVLVLAQYF.

CDR3 residues: CASSLRGENEQYF. The CDR3, as DNA: TGTGCCAGCAGCTTAAGAGGCGAAAACGAGCAGTACTTC. The chain carries TRBV7-8 and TRBJ2-7; D uncertain. The V gene lost 2 bases and the J gene lost 5 bases, with 10 bases spanning the gap. The CDR3 extends over 13 amino acids. CDR1 SGHVS and CDR2 FQNEAQ come from the germline V gene.

In DNA form, the CDR3 reads TGTGCCAGCAGCCCCCTAGCGGGGGGGCAGACAGATACGCAGTATTTT. Amino acid sequence: CASSPLAGGQTDTQYF. This sequence joins TRBV11-3 and TRBJ2-3; 12 positions match TRBD2. CDR1 and CDR2 (germline): SGHNT, YENEEA. The CDR3 is 16 residues long. Trimming took 5 bases from V and 3 from J; bases not matched to a gene: 6.

The chain recombines TRBV6-6 with TRBJ2-3, with D possibly TRBD2 on 5 matching bases. The CDR3 runs 16 residues. Trimming left V 2 bases short and J 0 bases short, with 12 bases between. Germline V lookup: CDR1 MNHNY, CDR2 SVGAGI (reference sequence). The CDR3 protein is CASSYVGLPSTDTQYF. In nucleotides, the CDR3 is TGTGCCAGCAGTTACGTTGGACTTCCGAGCACAGATACGCAGTATTTT.

A single count supports this clone. An end of the junction does not agree with germline; a read error may underlie this. This chain uses TRBV7-9 with TRBJ2-7; D might be TRBD2 (6 bases). Germline CDR1 and CDR2: SEHNR and FQNEAQ (reference sequence). This CDR3 region has 13 residues. DNA of the CDR3: TGTTCCAGCAGCCTACCGGGAGCCTACGAGCAGTACTTC. It encodes CSSSLPGAYEQYF. The full variable domain, in which reference TRBV7-9 and TRBJ2-7 provide the parts outside the CDR3, is DTGVSQNPRHKITKRGQNVTFRCDPISEHNRLYWYRQTLGQGPEFLTYFQNEAQLEKSRLLSDRFSAERPKGSFSTLEIQRTEQGDSAMYLCSSSLPGAYEQYFGPGTRLTVT.

This clone was picked up a small number of times. The chain joins TRBV28 to TRBJ2-7, with D maybe TRBD2 (7 bases). V shed 5 bases and J shed 4 bases, with 15 bases lying between them. The CDR3 contains 14 residues. From germline, CDR1 is MDHEN and CDR2 SYDVKM. CDR3 in DNA: TGTGCCAGCAGTCACAGGGACTACTGGTACGAGCAGTACTTC. Its protein is CASSHRDYWYEQYF.